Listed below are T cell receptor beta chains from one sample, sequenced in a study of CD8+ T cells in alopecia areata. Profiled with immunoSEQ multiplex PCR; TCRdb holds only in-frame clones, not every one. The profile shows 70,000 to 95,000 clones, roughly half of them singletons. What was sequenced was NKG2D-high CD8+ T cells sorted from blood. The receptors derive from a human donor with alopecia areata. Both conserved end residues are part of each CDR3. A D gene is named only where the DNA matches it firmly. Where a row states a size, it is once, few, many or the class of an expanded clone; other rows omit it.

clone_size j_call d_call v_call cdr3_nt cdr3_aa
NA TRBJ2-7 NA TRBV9 TGTGCCAGCAGCGTAATGCCAGGACCCGCCTACGAGCAGTACTTC CASSVMPGPAYEQYF
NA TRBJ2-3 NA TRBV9 TGTGCCAGCAGCCCAAGAAACAGGGTTGCCCTCCCAGACACAGATACGCAGTATTTT CASSPRNRVALPDTDTQYF
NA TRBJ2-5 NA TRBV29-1 TGCAGCGTTGGGGAATTAAGCGGAATCCAGTACTTC CSVGELSGIQYF
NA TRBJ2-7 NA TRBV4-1 TGCGCCAGCAGCCAAGTCCTTGGGGGCTACGAGCAGTACTTC CASSQVLGGYEQYF
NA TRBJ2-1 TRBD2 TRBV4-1 TGCGCCAGCAGCCTAAATAGCGGGAATGAGCAGTTCTTC CASSLNSGNEQFF
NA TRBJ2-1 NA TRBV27 TGTGCCAGCAGTCTGTACAATGAGCAGTTCTTC CASSLYNEQFF
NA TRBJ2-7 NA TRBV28 TGTGCCAGCAGTTCAAAGACAGCCTACGAGCAGTACTTC CASSSKTAYEQYF
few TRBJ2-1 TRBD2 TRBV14 TGTGCCAGCAGCCAAGTTGCGGGAGGGCCTAATGAGCAGTTCTTC CASSQVAGGPNEQFF
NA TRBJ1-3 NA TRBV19 TGTGCCAGTGGAGCAACCCCTGGAAACACCATATATTTT CASGATPGNTIYF
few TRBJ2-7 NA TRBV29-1 TGCAGCGTTGAACCACAGTCCTACGAGCAGTACTTC CSVEPQSYEQYF
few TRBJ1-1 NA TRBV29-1 TGCAGCGTTGAAGATCATGCAGGGTCTGAAGCTTTCTTT CSVEDHAGSEAFF
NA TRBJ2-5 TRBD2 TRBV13 TGTGCCAGCAGCTCGTCCCGGAGCGGGAGGCGACAAGAGACCCAGTACTTC CASSSSRSGRRQETQYF
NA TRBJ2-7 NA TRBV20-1 TGCCGGGCCGGGGGAAACTACGAGCAGTACTTC CRAGGNYEQYF
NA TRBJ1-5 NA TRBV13 TGTGCCAGCAGCGGAGGCTGGGATCAGCCCCAGCATTTT CASSGGWDQPQHF
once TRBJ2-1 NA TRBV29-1 TGCAGCGTTGTAGGGATTGTCCCTGGGAATGAGCAGTTCTTC CSVVGIVPGNEQFF
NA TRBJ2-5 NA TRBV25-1 TGTGCCACTAGGTACCAAGAGACCCAGTACTTC CATRYQETQYF
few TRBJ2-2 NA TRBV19 TGTGCCAGTAGTATAGTAGTCCCCGGGGAGCTGTTTTTT CASSIVVPGELFF
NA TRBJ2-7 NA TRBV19 TGTGCCAGTAGCCCTGGGATTTTCTACGAGCAGTACTTC CASSPGIFYEQYF
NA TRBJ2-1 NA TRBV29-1 TGCAGCGACACAGGGGGCGCGGGAGGTGGGCAGTTCTTC CSDTGGAGGGQFF
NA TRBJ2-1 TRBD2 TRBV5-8 TGTGCCAGATCCCCTAGCGGAGCAACCAATGAGCAGTTCTTC CARSPSGATNEQFF
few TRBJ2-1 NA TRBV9 TGTGCCAGCAGCACCCCGGGGGACATTCAGTTCTTC CASSTPGDIQFF
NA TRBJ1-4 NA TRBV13 TGTGCCAGCAGCTGGGGGACAACTAATGAAAAACTGTTTTTT CASSWGTTNEKLFF
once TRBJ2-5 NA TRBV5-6 TGTGCCAGCAGCTTAGGACAGATCCCCCAGTACTTC CASSLGQIPQYF
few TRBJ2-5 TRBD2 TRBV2 TGTGCCAGCAGTGAAGTGGTGCCTAGCGGGAGTGAGACCCAGTACTTC CASSEVVPSGSETQYF
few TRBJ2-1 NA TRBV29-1 TGCAGCGTTGAATTGTCAGAACCCTACAATGAGCAGTTCTTC CSVELSEPYNEQFF
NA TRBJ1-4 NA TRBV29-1 TGCAGCGTTGATCGTCGTGGGAATAATGAAAAACTGTTTTTT CSVDRRGNNEKLFF
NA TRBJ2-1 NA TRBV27 TGTGCCAGCAGCTACTCTAGTTATGCCTACAATGAGCAGTTCTTC CASSYSSYAYNEQFF
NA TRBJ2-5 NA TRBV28 TGTGCCAGCAGTCGCGGGACACCCGAGACCCAGTACTTC CASSRGTPETQYF
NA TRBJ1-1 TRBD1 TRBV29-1 TGCAGCGTACCTCACAGGGGAGAAGCTTTCTTT CSVPHRGEAFF
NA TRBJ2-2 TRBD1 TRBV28 TGTGCCAGCAGTTTCCCGGGACAGGGTAACACCGGGGAGCTGTTTTTT CASSFPGQGNTGELFF
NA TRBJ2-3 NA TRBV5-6 TGTGCCAGCAGCTTCGGGACGCGGACAGATACGCAGTATTTT CASSFGTRTDTQYF
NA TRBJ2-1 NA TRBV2 TGTGCCAACAAGGGCGTGGCCTACAATGAGCAGTTCTTC CANKGVAYNEQFF